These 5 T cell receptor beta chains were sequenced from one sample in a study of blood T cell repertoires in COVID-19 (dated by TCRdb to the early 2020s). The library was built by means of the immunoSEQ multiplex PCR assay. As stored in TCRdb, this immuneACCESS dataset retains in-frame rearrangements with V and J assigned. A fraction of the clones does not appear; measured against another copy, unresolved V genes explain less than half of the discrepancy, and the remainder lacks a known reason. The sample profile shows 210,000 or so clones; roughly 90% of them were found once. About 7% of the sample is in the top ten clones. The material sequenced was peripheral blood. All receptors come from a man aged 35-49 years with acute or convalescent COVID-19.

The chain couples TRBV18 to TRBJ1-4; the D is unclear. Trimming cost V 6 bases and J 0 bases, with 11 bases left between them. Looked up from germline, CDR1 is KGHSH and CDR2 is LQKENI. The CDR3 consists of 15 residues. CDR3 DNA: TGTGCCAGCTCCCCCGCCGGTGCAACTAATGAAAAACTGTTTTTT. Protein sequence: CASSPAGATNEKLFF.

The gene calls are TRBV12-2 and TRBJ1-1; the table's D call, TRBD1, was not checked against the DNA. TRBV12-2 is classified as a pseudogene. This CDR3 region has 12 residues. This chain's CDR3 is CASRLTLAEAFF. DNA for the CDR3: TGTGCAAGTCGCTTGACACTCGCCGAAGCTTTCTTT.

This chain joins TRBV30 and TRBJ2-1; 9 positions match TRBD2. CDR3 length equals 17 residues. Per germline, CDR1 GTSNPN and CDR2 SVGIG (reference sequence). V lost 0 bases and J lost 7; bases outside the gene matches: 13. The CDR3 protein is CAWSVGTVAGGRNEQFF. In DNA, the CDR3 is TGTGCCTGGAGTGTAGGAACGGTTGCGGGGGGGAGGAATGAGCAGTTCTTC.

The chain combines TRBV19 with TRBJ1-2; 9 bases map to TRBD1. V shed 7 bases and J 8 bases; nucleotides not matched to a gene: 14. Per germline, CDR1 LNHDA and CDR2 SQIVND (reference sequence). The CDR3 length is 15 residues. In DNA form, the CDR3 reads TGTGCCAGTACCTTTGACCGGACAGGGGCGGGAGGCTACACCTTC. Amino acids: CASTFDRTGAGGYTF.

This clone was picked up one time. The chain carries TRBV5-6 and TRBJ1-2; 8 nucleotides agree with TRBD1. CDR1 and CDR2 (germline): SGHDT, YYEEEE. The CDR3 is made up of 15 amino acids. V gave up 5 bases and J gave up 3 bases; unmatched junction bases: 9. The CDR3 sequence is CASRPGQAFDYGYTF. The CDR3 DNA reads TGTGCCAGCAGACCGGGACAGGCCTTCGACTATGGCTACACCTTC.